This T cell receptor beta chain is drawn from a study of early T cells in non-severe SARS-CoV-2 infection. Study as a whole: Chains from this unsorted whole-blood bulk RNA could not be paired. Study findings and constraints: Anti-spike CD8 specificities were favored by VDJdb matching, whose results missed private and CD4 specificities.

Individual cDNA molecules were tagged with unique molecular identifiers, the study reported. TCRdb independently ran MiXCR on the 5' RACE reads; one entry per CDR3 protein. This table has 45,000 to 50,000 distinct CDR3 sequences, 6.2% appearing once. The CDR3 has 13 residues. V dropped 5 bases and J dropped 0 bases, with 8 bases sitting between them. In germline, CDR1 is MNHEY, CDR2 SVGAGI. Comment on this clonotype: The antigen remains undetermined.

The sample in question was whole blood, obtained at baseline. The chain combines TRBV6-5 with TRBJ2-7, with D possibly matching TRBD2 (5 bases). The origin of this receptor is an adult who was a healthcare worker with PCR-confirmed SARS-CoV-2 infection or an uninfected control (not recorded which). CDR3 nucleotide sequence: TGTGCCAGCAGTGTAGCGAGCTCCTACGAGCAGTACTTC. It encodes CASSVASSYEQYF.